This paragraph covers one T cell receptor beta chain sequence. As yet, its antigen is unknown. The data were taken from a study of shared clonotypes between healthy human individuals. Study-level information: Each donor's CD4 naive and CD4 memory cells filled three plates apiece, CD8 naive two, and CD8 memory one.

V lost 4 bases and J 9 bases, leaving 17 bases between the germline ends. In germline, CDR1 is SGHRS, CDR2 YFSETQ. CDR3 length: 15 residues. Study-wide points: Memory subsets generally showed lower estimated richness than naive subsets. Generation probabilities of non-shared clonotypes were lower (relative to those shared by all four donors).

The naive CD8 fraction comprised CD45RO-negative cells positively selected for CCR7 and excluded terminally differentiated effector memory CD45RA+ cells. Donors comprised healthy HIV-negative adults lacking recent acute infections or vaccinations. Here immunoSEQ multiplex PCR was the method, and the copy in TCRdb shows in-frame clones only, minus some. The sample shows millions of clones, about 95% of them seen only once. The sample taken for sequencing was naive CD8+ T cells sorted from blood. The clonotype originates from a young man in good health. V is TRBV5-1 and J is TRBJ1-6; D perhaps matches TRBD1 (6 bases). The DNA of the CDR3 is TGCGCCAGCAGCGACCCCACAGGGTCTGGTTCACCCCTCCACTTT. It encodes CASSDPTGSGSPLHF.